This T cell receptor (beta chain) was obtained from a study of chemoradiotherapy in HPV16-positive cancers. Study-wide findings and caveats: Candidate HPV-specific clones and E7-related TCR motifs grew in tumor during treatment. HPV-specific T cells were functionally defined from only a couple of HPV16-positive patients.

Samples were taken several times over chemoradiotherapy. On this clone: Its cognate antigen is unknown.

The CDR3 runs 14 residues. The V and J ends lost 3 bases and 5 bases, in that order; junction bases with no gene match: 4. Germline CDR1 reads SEHNR; CDR2 reads FQNEAQ (reference sequence). Assay: immunoSEQ multiplex PCR; the TCRdb copy retains only in-frame clones and omits some. This table has fewer than 6,500 clones, 70% to 85% appearing once. Sequencing was performed on tumor tissue, taken from a patient who underwent chemoradiotherapy. This clonotype originated in a human donor with HPV-associated anogenital cancer. V gene TRBV7-9 combines with J gene TRBJ2-7; 10 positions match TRBD1. The chain's CDR3 is CASSLGQGYDEQYF. CDR3 DNA sequence: TGTGCCAGCAGCTTGGGACAGGGGTACGACGAGCAGTACTTC.